The following is a TCR beta chain sequence with its context. The sample is drawn from a study of blood T cell repertoires in COVID-19. Study-wide background: Acute and convalescent COVID-19 specimens originated in the United States, Italy and Spain.

V lost 9 bases and J lost 0; bases outside the gene matches: 5. CDR1 is SGHNT, CDR2 YYREEE, per germline (reference sequence). The CDR3 has 14 residues. Authors' processing steps: Amplified reference gene primers provided the basis for estimating nucleated cell counts. Here immunoSEQ multiplex PCR was the method, and the copy in TCRdb shows in-frame clones only, minus some. The V and J calls and clone size are taken from that table; D and trimming were inferred from the DNA. The table lists 35,000 to 40,000 clones, around four fifths of them singletons. V and J are TRBV5-4 and TRBJ2-2; 7 bases line up with TRBD1. The TCR was taken from a man aged 50-59 years with active or convalescent COVID-19. Sequenced: peripheral blood. Here the CDR3 reads CATHRGSNTGELFF. CDR3 bases: TGTGCCACCCACAGGGGCTCGAACACCGGGGAGCTGTTTTTT.